These 17 T cell receptor beta chains came from one sample sequenced in a study of shared clonotypes between healthy human individuals. Profiling relied on immunoSEQ multiplex PCR, and the TCRdb table lists in-frame clones only, not all of them. Of over a million clones listed, 78% are singletons. Sequencing was carried out using memory CD4+ T cells from PBMCs. The subset was: CD45RA-negative fraction. Receptors originate from a man aged 18-30 years in good health. Some clones in this sample may be carry-over from other donors' samples.

The rearrangement uses TRBV2 and TRBJ2-3; 8 bases line up with TRBD1. The J segment lost 5 bases and the V segment lost 6 bases, leaving 10 bases of the junction unmatched. Per the germline V gene, CDR1 is SNHLY and CDR2 is FYNNEI. The CDR3 runs to 15 residues. This chain's CDR3 is CASRAGGPWRDTQYF. As DNA, the CDR3 is TGTGCCAGCAGAGCAGGGGGCCCATGGCGAGATACGCAGTATTTT.

The chain links TRBV18 to TRBJ2-3, with D possibly called TRBD1 or TRBD2 (5 bases each). The CDR3 runs 14 residues. The germline gives CDR1 KGHSH, CDR2 LQKENI. Trimming left V 6 bases short and J 1 base short, with 11 bases between. The CDR3 loop reads CASSGDGRTDTQYF. The CDR3 DNA reads as TGTGCCAGCTCCGGGGACGGGCGCACAGATACGCAGTATTTT.

The CDR3 is CASFPAPTNRGRPTDTQYF. The CDR3 region has the DNA TGTGCCAGCTTCCCAGCCCCCACCAATAGGGGGAGGCCCACAGATACGCAGTATTTT. This chain uses TRBV11-3 with TRBJ2-3, with D perhaps being TRBD1 or TRBD2 (6 bases each). CDR3 length: 19 amino acids. V was cut by 8 bases and J by 2 bases, with 29 bases left in between. CDR1 is SGHNT, CDR2 YENEEA, per germline.

The sample holds one count of this clone. The sample contains more than one DNA sequence encoding this CDR3. The rearrangement uses TRBV19 and TRBJ2-5; no clear D gene. CDR3 length equals 14 residues. The germline gives CDR1 LNHDA, CDR2 SQIVND (reference sequence). V was shortened by 1 base and J by 2 bases, with 8 bases between the two germline ends. The CDR3 bases are TGTGCCAGTAGTATAGGCAGGAGTCAAGAGACCCAGTACTTC. This translates into CASSIGRSQETQYF.

The chain uses TRBV28 and TRBJ1-4, with D unresolved. Germline assignment: CDR1 MDHEN and CDR2 SYDVKM. This CDR3 has 14 residues. V dropped 6 bases and J dropped 3 bases, with 11 bases sitting between them. The CDR3 is CASRWFGANEKLFF. CDR3 nucleotide sequence: TGTGCCAGCAGATGGTTTGGGGCTAATGAAAAACTGTTTTTT.

The chain combines TRBV4-1 with TRBJ2-5; the D is unclear. Germline V gives CDR1 MGHRA, CDR2 YSYEKL. V was clipped by 6 bases and J by 1 base, with 9 bases between them. This CDR3 comprises 13 residues. The DNA of the CDR3 is TGCGCCAGCAGTCTCGGTCGCCAAGAGACCCAGTACTTC. This sequence encodes CASSLGRQETQYF.

The chain joins TRBV28 to TRBJ1-2; TRBD1 aligns across 7 bases. The germline CDR1 and CDR2 sequences are MDHEN and SYDVKM. The CDR3 totals 16 residues. J gave up 4 bases and V 4 bases, and 12 bases lay outside the gene matches. CDR3 coding DNA: TGTGCCAGCAGTTCGCCTTACAGGGGAGGATCCTATGGCTACACCTTC. It specifies CASSSPYRGGSYGYTF.

This clone was counted once. The V gene is TRBV19, the J gene TRBJ2-5, with 7 bases aligning to TRBD2. The CDR3 is 15 amino acids. V was clipped by 8 bases and J by 5 bases; unmatched bases: 14. The germline V gene encodes CDR1 LNHDA and CDR2 SQIVND (reference sequence). DNA for the CDR3: TGTGCCAGTCAGCGAAACTGGGGGGGGACTGAGACCCAGTACTTC. Its protein product is CASQRNWGGTETQYF.

The J gene is TRBJ1-2, the V gene TRBV6-6; tentative D call: TRBD1 (5 bases). The CDR3 is made up of 16 amino acids. Germline V gene data show CDR1 as MNHNY and CDR2 as SVGAGI (reference sequence). Trimming took off 0 bases at V and 3 bases at J, with 14 bases between the two ends. The CDR3 protein is CASSYSSNRGYYGYTF. DNA for the CDR3: TGTGCCAGCAGTTACTCCTCGAATAGGGGATACTATGGCTACACCTTC.

The rearrangement links TRBV4-1 to TRBJ2-3, with 9 bases that match TRBD2. CDR3 size: 16 residues. V dropped 2 bases and J dropped 5; count of bases not matched to a gene: 8. Germline assignment: CDR1 MGHRA and CDR2 YSYEKL. In DNA form, the CDR3 reads TGCGCCAGCAGCCAACTTCCCGGGACTAGCTTAGATACGCAGTATTTT. Its protein is CASSQLPGTSLDTQYF.

The rearrangement uses TRBV5-1 and TRBJ2-5; 8 bases map to TRBD1. Trimming removed 4 bases from V and 6 bases from J; junction bases left unmatched: 8. Looked up from germline, CDR1 is SGHRS and CDR2 is YFSETQ. There are 14 residues in the CDR3. Here the CDR3 reads CASSPAQGAKTQYF. The DNA for the CDR3 is TGCGCCAGCAGCCCGGCGCAGGGGGCAAAGACCCAGTACTTC.

This rearrangement joins TRBV23-1 to TRBJ1-5; the match to TRBD1 covers 8 bases. TRBV23-1 is reported as an ORF; its role is uncertain. After removal of 3 bases from V and 2 bases from J, the junction contained 3 bases not matched to a gene. The CDR3 has 15 residues. CDR3 DNA: TGCGCCAGCAGTCACACACAGGGGGGCAATCAGCCCCAGCATTTT. This codes for CASSHTQGGNQPQHF.

The chain carries TRBV9 and TRBJ2-1; 13 bases match TRBD2. The CDR3 contains 17 residues. Germline CDR1 is SGDLS and CDR2 is YYNGEE. V shed 4 bases, J shed 6 bases, and the junction held 10 bases outside the gene matches. The CDR3 region is CASSPFTSGRAGNEQFF. The CDR3 DNA reads as TGTGCCAGCAGCCCTTTTACTAGCGGGAGGGCGGGCAATGAGCAGTTCTTC.

The chain combines TRBV21-1 with TRBJ2-1; the table calls TRBD2, which could not be checked here. TRBV21-1 is deemed a pseudogene. The CDR3 has 15 amino acids. CDR3 sequence: CASSTRTSGTNEQFF. CDR3 in DNA: TGTGCCAGCAGCACCAGGACTAGCGGGACCAATGAGCAGTTCTTC.

This chain connects TRBV2 to TRBJ2-3; D is unclear. Trimming stripped 4 bases from V and 6 bases from J, with 8 bases between. This CDR3 spans 12 amino acids. The germline CDR1 and CDR2 sequences are SNHLY and FYNNEI. The CDR3 DNA sequence: TGTGCCAGCAGTGCGGAGTTGGATACGCAGTATTTT. This sequence encodes CASSAELDTQYF.

The chain's CDR3 is CASRDSATDTQYF. Here the CDR3 DNA reads TGTGCCAGCAGGGACAGCGCCACAGATACGCAGTATTTT. The V call is TRBV28, the J call TRBJ2-3; D is possibly TRBD1 (6 bases). Trimming stripped 6 bases from V and 2 bases from J, with 9 bases between. Germline CDR1 MDHEN, CDR2 SYDVKM. This CDR3 contains 13 residues.

The CDR3 region is CSASPMNTEAFF. In DNA, the CDR3 is TGCAGCGCTAGTCCCATGAACACTGAAGCTTTCTTT. The chain has TRBV29-1 and TRBJ1-1; D ambiguous. Trimming removed 7 bases at V and 0 bases at J, with 9 bases between. This CDR3 comprises 12 residues. Germline V gene sequence: CDR1 SQVTM, CDR2 ANQGSEA.